This T cell receptor beta chain was observed in a study of OX40 agonist ivuxolimab in advanced cancers. The repertoire was sequenced with immunoSEQ multiplex PCR; TCRdb's copy has only in-frame clones and lacks some. The data show fewer than 80,000 clones, about 85% seen once. Points from the study as a whole: CD4+ T cells averaged fewer expanded clones than CD8+ T cells.

V lost 1 base and J 3 bases, leaving 16 bases between the germline ends. This CDR3 has 17 residues. Per germline, CDR1 MGHRA and CDR2 YSYEKL. A few counts support this clone. Its matching antigen is unknown. The sequencing here drew on CD4+ or CD8+ T cells sorted from blood, taken in a trial of the OX40 agonist ivuxolimab. The source of this sequence is an adult with an advanced solid tumor such as melanoma, head and neck, liver or kidney cancer. J is TRBJ1-5 and V is TRBV4-1; D call uncertain. The CDR3 DNA reads as TGCGCCAGCAGCCAAGGGCGTGCCACCAGCCTCAATCAGCCCCAGCATTTT. It yields the protein CASSQGRATSLNQPQHF.